This TCR beta chain was sequenced for a study of blood T cell repertoires in COVID-19. Study in general: Acute and convalescent COVID-19 specimens originated in the United States, Italy and Spain. Sources were T cells, B-cell-depleted T cells, or PBMCs; the material itself was cDNA or gDNA.

TCRdb's table, derived via immunoSEQ multiplex PCR, lists solely in-frame clones and lacks some. The sample yields approximately 150,000 clones, 87% seen once. The V and J ends lost 0 bases and 4 bases respectively, with 10 bases between them. Per germline, CDR1 GTSNPN and CDR2 SVGIG (reference sequence). The CDR3 consists of 15 residues. The sequencing input was peripheral blood. The TCR sequence derives from a woman between 50 and 59 years old with acute or convalescent COVID-19. The V and J genes are TRBV30 and TRBJ1-6; D call uncertain. In nucleotides, the CDR3 is TGTGCCTGGAGTGTACCACCAGATTATAATTCACCCCTCCACTTT. It translates to CAWSVPPDYNSPLHF.